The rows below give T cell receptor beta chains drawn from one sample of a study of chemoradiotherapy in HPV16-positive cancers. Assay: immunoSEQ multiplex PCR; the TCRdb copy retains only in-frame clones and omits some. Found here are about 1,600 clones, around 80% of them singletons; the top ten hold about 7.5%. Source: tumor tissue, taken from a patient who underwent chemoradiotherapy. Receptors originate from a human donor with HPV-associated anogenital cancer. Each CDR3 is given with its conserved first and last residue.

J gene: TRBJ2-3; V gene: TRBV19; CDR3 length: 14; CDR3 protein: CASSFHRVTDTQYF
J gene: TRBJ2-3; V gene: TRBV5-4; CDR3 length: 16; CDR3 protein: CASSLGSGRAGDTQYF
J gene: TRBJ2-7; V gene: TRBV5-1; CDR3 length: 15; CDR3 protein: CASSSGLAGTYEQYF
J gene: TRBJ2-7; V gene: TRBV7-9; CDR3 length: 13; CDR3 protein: CASSLQGFHEQYF
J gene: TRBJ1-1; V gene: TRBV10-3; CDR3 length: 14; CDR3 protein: CAISGEGFNTEAFF
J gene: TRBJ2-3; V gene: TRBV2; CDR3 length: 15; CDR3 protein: CASSEGTEFTDTQYF
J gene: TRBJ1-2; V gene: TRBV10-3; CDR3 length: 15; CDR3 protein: CAISEVDRGDHGYTF
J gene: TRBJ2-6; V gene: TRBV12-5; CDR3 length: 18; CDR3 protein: CASGIHSAGQSRANVLTF
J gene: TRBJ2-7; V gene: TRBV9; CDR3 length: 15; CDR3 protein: CASSGTSGGFYEQYF
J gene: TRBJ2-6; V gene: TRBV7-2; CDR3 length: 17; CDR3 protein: CASSFRQGLSGANVLTF
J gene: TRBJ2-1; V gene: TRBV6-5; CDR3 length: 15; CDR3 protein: CASGTRVRERNEQFF
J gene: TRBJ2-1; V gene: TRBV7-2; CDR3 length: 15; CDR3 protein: CASKMGVGSYNEQFF
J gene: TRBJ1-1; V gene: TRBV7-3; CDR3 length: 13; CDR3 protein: CASSLAGTTEAFF
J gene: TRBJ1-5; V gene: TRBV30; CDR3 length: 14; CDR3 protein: CAWSSPGGNQPQHF
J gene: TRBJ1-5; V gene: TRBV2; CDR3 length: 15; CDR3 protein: CASSEGENSNQPQHF
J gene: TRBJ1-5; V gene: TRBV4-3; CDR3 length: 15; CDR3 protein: CASSQSRGGFQPQHF
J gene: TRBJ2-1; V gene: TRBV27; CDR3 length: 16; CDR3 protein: CASSTGRESSYNEQFF
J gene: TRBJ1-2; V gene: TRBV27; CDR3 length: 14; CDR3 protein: CASSLGSLDYGYTF
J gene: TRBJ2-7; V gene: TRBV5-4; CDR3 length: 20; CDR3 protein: CASSLDRPRRVTSGSYEQYF
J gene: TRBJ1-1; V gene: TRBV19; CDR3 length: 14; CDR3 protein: CASSSDRLNTEAFF
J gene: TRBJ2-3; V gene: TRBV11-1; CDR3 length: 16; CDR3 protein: CASSGGLAFGADTQYF
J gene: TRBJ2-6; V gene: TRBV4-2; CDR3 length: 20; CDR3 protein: CASSQDLPGLAGGGANVLTF
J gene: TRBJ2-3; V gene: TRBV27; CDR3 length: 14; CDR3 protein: CASSLPGGPDTQYF
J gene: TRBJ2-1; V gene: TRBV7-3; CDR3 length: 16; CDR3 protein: CASSPSSGGGRGEQFF
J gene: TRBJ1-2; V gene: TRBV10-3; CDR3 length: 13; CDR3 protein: CAISEGQGAGYTF
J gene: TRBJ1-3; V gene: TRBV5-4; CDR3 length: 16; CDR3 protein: CASSREGGPGGNTIYF
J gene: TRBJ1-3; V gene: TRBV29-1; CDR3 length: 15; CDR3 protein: CSGWGVSSSGNTIYF